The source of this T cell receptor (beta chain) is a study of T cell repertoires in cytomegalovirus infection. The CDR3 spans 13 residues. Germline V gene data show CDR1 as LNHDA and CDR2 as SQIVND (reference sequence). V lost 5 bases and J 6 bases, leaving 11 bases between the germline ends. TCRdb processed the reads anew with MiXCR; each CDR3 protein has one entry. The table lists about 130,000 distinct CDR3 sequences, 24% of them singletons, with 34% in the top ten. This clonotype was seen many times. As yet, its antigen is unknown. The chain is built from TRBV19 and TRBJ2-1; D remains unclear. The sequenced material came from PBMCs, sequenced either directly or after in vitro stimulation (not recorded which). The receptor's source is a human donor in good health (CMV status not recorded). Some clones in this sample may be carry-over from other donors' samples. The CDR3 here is CASSASRSNEQFF. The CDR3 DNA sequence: TGTGCCAGTAGTGCCTCGCGGAGCAATGAGCAGTTCTTC.